Listed below are T cell receptor beta chains from one sample, sequenced in a study of shared clonotypes between healthy human individuals. Sequenced by immunoSEQ multiplex PCR; TCRdb stores in-frame clones only, minus some. The sample contains roughly 2.5 million clones, just over 90% of which appear only once. What was sequenced was naive CD4+ T cells sorted from blood. Receptors were obtained from a man aged 18 to 29 in good health. CDR3s include the opening cysteine and the closing phenylalanine or tryptophan. Fields, in order: J gene, V gene, D gene, clone size, CDR3 protein, CDR3 DNA. The D gene is left open where the match is weak. Size tells how often a clone was seen (once, few, many) or the class of an expanded clone, and some rows leave it out.

j_call: TRBJ2-1; v_call: TRBV2; d_call: TRBD1; clone_size: .; cdr3_aa: CASSEALGQGYNEQFF; cdr3_nt: TGTGCCAGCAGTGAAGCGCTGGGACAGGGGTACAATGAGCAGTTCTTC
j_call: TRBJ2-2; v_call: TRBV9; d_call: .; clone_size: .; cdr3_aa: CASGRSTGELFF; cdr3_nt: TGTGCCAGCGGGAGGAGCACCGGGGAGCTGTTTTTT
j_call: TRBJ2-3; v_call: TRBV2; d_call: TRBD2; clone_size: .; cdr3_aa: CASSVAGGYGTDTQYF; cdr3_nt: TGTGCCAGCAGTGTAGCGGGGGGGTACGGCACAGATACGCAGTATTTT
j_call: TRBJ2-7; v_call: TRBV5-6; d_call: TRBD1; clone_size: once; cdr3_aa: CASSLWTGLSEQYF; cdr3_nt: TGTGCCAGCAGCTTATGGACAGGGTTGTCCGAGCAGTACTTC
j_call: TRBJ1-5; v_call: TRBV27; d_call: .; clone_size: few; cdr3_aa: CATRGGNQPQHF; cdr3_nt: TGTGCCACCAGAGGGGGCAATCAGCCCCAGCATTTT
j_call: TRBJ1-1; v_call: TRBV4-3; d_call: TRBD1; clone_size: .; cdr3_aa: CASSPGTALTEAFF; cdr3_nt: TGCGCCAGCAGCCCGGGGACAGCCCTCACTGAAGCTTTCTTT
j_call: TRBJ2-7; v_call: TRBV7-2; d_call: .; clone_size: .; cdr3_aa: CASSLGTQYEQYF; cdr3_nt: TGTGCCAGCAGCTTAGGGACACAGTACGAGCAGTACTTC
j_call: TRBJ2-7; v_call: TRBV7-8; d_call: .; clone_size: .; cdr3_aa: CASSLRPGSYEQYF; cdr3_nt: TGTGCCAGCAGCTTACGTCCAGGGAGCTACGAGCAGTACTTC
j_call: TRBJ2-5; v_call: TRBV5-4; d_call: .; clone_size: .; cdr3_aa: CASSPRTSETQYF; cdr3_nt: TGTGCCAGCAGCCCGCGGACTTCGGAGACCCAGTACTTC
j_call: TRBJ2-1; v_call: TRBV6-1; d_call: TRBD2; clone_size: .; cdr3_aa: CASSPPGLAYNEQFF; cdr3_nt: TGTGCCAGCAGTCCCCCCGGACTAGCCTACAATGAGCAGTTCTTC
j_call: TRBJ2-3; v_call: TRBV11-2; d_call: .; clone_size: .; cdr3_aa: CASSSAWDTQYF; cdr3_nt: TGTGCCAGCAGCTCAGCTTGGGATACGCAGTATTTT
j_call: TRBJ1-3; v_call: TRBV30; d_call: .; clone_size: .; cdr3_aa: CACGEISGNTIYF; cdr3_nt: TGTGCCTGCGGAGAAATTTCTGGAAACACCATATATTTT
j_call: TRBJ1-2; v_call: TRBV29-1; d_call: .; clone_size: .; cdr3_aa: CSVRLESYGYTF; cdr3_nt: TGCAGCGTTAGGTTGGAGTCCTATGGCTACACCTTC
j_call: TRBJ2-7; v_call: TRBV30; d_call: .; clone_size: .; cdr3_aa: CAWGIAATYEQYF; cdr3_nt: TGTGCCTGGGGAATAGCAGCGACCTACGAGCAGTACTTC
j_call: TRBJ1-3; v_call: TRBV30; d_call: TRBD1; clone_size: .; cdr3_aa: CAWSPGQGGLLGTIYF; cdr3_nt: TGTGCCTGGAGTCCCGGACAGGGTGGACTTCTAGGCACCATATATTTT
j_call: TRBJ2-7; v_call: TRBV27; d_call: .; clone_size: .; cdr3_aa: CDSGLQAYEQYF; cdr3_nt: TGTGACTCAGGGCTTCAGGCCTACGAGCAGTACTTC
j_call: TRBJ2-3; v_call: TRBV9; d_call: TRBD1; clone_size: .; cdr3_aa: CASSVAGTGGSDTQYF; cdr3_nt: TGTGCCAGCAGCGTAGCCGGGACAGGGGGATCAGATACGCAGTATTTT
j_call: TRBJ1-6; v_call: TRBV5-1; d_call: .; clone_size: .; cdr3_aa: CASSLGESYNSPLHF; cdr3_nt: TGCGCCAGCAGCTTAGGCGAGTCTTATAATTCACCCCTCCACTTT
j_call: TRBJ1-2; v_call: TRBV30; d_call: TRBD1; clone_size: .; cdr3_aa: CAWSVLSQGDNYGYTF; cdr3_nt: TGTGCCTGGAGTGTACTCAGCCAGGGGGATAACTATGGCTACACCTTC
j_call: TRBJ2-4; v_call: TRBV15; d_call: .; clone_size: .; cdr3_aa: CATSRSTGAQYF; cdr3_nt: TGTGCCACCAGCAGATCGACAGGCGCTCAGTACTTC
j_call: TRBJ1-1; v_call: TRBV18; d_call: TRBD1; clone_size: .; cdr3_aa: CASSPPGTGGEAFF; cdr3_nt: TGTGCCAGCTCACCTCCCGGGACAGGCGGTGAAGCTTTCTTT
j_call: TRBJ1-1; v_call: TRBV5-1; d_call: TRBD1; clone_size: .; cdr3_aa: CASTDRGNLEAFF; cdr3_nt: TGCGCCAGCACCGACAGGGGGAACCTTGAAGCTTTCTTT
j_call: TRBJ1-4; v_call: TRBV30; d_call: TRBD1; clone_size: .; cdr3_aa: CAWMEGASRREKLFF; cdr3_nt: TGTGCCTGGATGGAGGGGGCAAGCCGGAGGGAAAAACTGTTTTTT
j_call: TRBJ2-1; v_call: TRBV4-3; d_call: TRBD2; clone_size: .; cdr3_aa: CASSQDGLAGSEWAYGQFF; cdr3_nt: TGCGCCAGCAGCCAAGATGGACTAGCGGGATCTGAGTGGGCATACGGGCAGTTCTTC
j_call: TRBJ2-3; v_call: TRBV7-2; d_call: .; clone_size: .; cdr3_aa: CASTLPTDTQYF; cdr3_nt: TGTGCCAGCACCCTCCCCACAGATACGCAGTATTTT
j_call: TRBJ2-7; v_call: TRBV5-1; d_call: .; clone_size: .; cdr3_aa: CASSLELARAGEQYF; cdr3_nt: TGCGCCAGCAGCTTGGAATTGGCCAGGGCAGGCGAGCAGTACTTC
j_call: TRBJ1-1; v_call: TRBV19; d_call: .; clone_size: .; cdr3_aa: CASSRGTLNTEAFF; cdr3_nt: TGTGCCAGTAGCCGGGGGACATTGAACACTGAAGCTTTCTTT
j_call: TRBJ1-1; v_call: TRBV5-4; d_call: .; clone_size: few; cdr3_aa: CASSLARYGGNTEAFF; cdr3_nt: TGTGCCAGCAGCTTGGCCCGGTATGGGGGGAACACTGAAGCTTTCTTT
j_call: TRBJ1-6; v_call: TRBV9; d_call: .; clone_size: .; cdr3_aa: CPEGRSSYNSPLHF; cdr3_nt: TGTCCAGAAGGCAGAAGCTCCTATAATTCACCCCTCCACTTT
j_call: TRBJ1-4; v_call: TRBV2; d_call: .; clone_size: .; cdr3_aa: CASSPGVPNEKLFF; cdr3_nt: TGTGCCAGCAGTCCGGGGGTCCCAAATGAAAAACTGTTTTTT
j_call: TRBJ2-7; v_call: TRBV21-1; d_call: .; clone_size: .; cdr3_aa: CASSPSRGGRRTYEQYF; cdr3_nt: TGTGCCAGCAGCCCATCCAGGGGGGGGCGACGGACCTACGAGCAGTACTTC
j_call: TRBJ2-1; v_call: TRBV18; d_call: TRBD2; clone_size: .; cdr3_aa: CASSALTSVEQFF; cdr3_nt: TGTGCCAGCTCAGCCCTGACTAGCGTAGAGCAGTTCTTC